This T cell receptor beta chain was found in a study of shared clonotypes between healthy human individuals. The DNA input per sorted-subset replicate PCR was 150 to 200 ng, corresponding to around 28,000 T cell genomes. Original processing notes: ImmunoSEQ only sent back junction sequences with no quality scores, so filtering was done differently. Sequenced by immunoSEQ multiplex PCR; TCRdb stores in-frame clones only, minus some. Clonal size and the V and J genes are those of that table, whereas D and trimming came from the DNA. The sample shows about 690,000 clones, roughly 88% of them seen only once. Study-level points and caveats: Owing to a small donor count, the genetic and exposure-history diversity represented was limited. In the sorted subsets, rarefaction showed sequencing was incomplete despite large depth.

V dropped 0 bases and J dropped 3 bases, with 9 bases sitting between them. This CDR3 contains 14 residues. Germline CDR1 MGHRA, CDR2 YSYEKL. Note on this clone: What it recognizes is unknown.

The sequencing sample was made of memory CD8+ T cells from PBMCs. As to subset: CD45RO+ cells pooled with CCR7-negative TemRA cells. The receptor comes from a young man in good health. Some clones in this sample may be carry-over from other donors' samples. The rearrangement joins TRBV4-1 to TRBJ2-7; no clear D gene. The chain's CDR3 is CASSQDIRNYEQYF. CDR3 DNA sequence: TGCGCCAGCAGCCAAGATATTAGAAACTACGAGCAGTACTTC.